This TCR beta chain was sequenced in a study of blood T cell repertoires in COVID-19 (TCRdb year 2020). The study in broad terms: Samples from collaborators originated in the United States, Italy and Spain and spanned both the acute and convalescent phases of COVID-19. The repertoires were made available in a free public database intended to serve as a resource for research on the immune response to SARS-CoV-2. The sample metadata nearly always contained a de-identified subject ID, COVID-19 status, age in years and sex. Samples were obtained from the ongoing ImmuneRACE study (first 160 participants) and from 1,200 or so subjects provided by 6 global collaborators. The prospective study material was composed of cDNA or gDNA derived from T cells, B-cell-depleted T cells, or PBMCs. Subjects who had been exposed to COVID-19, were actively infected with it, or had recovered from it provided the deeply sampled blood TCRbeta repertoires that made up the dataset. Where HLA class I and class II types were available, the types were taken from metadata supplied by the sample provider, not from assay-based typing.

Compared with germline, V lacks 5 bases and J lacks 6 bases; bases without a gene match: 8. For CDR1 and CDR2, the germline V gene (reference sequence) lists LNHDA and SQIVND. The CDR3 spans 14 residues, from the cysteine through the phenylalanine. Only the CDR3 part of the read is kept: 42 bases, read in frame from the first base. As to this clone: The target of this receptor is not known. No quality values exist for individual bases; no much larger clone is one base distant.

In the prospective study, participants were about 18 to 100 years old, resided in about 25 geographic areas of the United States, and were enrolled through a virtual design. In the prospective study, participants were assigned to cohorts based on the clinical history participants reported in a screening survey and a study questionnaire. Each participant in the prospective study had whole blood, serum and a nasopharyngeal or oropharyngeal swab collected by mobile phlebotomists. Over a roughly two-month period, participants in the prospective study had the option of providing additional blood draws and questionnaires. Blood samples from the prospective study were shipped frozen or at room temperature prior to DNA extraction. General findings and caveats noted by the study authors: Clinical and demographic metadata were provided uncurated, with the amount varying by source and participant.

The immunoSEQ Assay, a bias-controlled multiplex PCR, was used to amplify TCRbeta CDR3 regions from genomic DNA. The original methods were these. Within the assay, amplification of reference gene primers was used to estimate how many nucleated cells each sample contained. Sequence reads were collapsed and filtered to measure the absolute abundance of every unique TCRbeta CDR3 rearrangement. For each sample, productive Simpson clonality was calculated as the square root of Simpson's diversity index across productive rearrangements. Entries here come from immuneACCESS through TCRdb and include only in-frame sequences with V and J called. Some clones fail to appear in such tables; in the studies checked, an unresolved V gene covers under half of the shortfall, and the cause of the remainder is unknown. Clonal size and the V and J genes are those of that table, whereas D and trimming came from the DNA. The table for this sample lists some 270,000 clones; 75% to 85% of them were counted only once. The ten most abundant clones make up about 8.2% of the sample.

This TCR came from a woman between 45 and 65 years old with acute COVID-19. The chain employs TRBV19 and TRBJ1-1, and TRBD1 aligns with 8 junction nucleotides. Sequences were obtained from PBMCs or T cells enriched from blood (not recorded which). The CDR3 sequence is CASSGQGGGSEAFF. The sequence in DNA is TGTGCCAGTAGTGGACAGGGTGGGGGGTCTGAAGCTTTCTTT. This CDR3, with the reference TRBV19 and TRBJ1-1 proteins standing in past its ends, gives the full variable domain DGGITQSPKYLFRKEGQNVTLSCEQNLNHDAMYWYRQDPGQGLRLIYYSQIVNDFQKGDIAEGYSVSREKKESFPLTVTSAQKNPTAFYLCASSGQGGGSEAFFGQGTRLTVV.